This TCR beta chain is drawn from a study of beta chain features in type 1 diabetes. Trimming shortened V by 4 bases and J by 0 bases, and 7 bases separated the two germline ends. Germline loops: CDR1 LGHNA, CDR2 YNFKEQ. This CDR3 has 14 amino acids. Expressed TCRB transcripts were sequenced, since all the RNA that had been isolated was reverse transcribed. The table came from immunoSEQ multiplex PCR; TCRdb's copy has only in-frame clones and leaves some out. The table includes under 450,000 clones, about 15% detected once. The TCR comes from a woman aged 18-29 years in good health. Sequences were obtained from naive CD4+ T cells from blood. The chain carries TRBV4-2 and TRBJ1-3; tentatively, D is TRBD1 (6 bases). The CDR3 loop reads CASSRTDSGNTIYF. CDR3 nucleotides: TGTGCCAGCAGCCGGACAGACTCTGGAAACACCATATATTTT.